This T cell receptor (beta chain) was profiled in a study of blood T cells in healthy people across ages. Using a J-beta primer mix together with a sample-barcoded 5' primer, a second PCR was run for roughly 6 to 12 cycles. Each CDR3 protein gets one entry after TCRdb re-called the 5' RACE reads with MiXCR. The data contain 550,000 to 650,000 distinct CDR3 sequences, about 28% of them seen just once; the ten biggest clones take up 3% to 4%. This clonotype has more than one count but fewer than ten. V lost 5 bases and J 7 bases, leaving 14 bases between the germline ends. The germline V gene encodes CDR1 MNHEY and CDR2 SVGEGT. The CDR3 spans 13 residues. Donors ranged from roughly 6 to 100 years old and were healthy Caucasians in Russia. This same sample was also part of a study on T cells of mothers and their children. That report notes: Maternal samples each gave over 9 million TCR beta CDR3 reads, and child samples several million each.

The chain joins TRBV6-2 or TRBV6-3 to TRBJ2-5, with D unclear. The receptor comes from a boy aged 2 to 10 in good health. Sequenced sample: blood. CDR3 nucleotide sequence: TGTGCCAGCAGTGTAACCCTCCCGGGGACCCAGTACTTC. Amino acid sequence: CASSVTLPGTQYF.